This T cell receptor beta chain was captured by sequencing in a study of vaccination effects on CD4 cells after COVID-19. Across the whole study: It was two doses of either the BNT162b2 or mRNA-1273 vaccine that participants received. For each well, roughly 2 million PBMC were cultured with 10 IU/ml IL-2 and approximately 10 ug/ml peptides.

Concerning this clone: Antigen specificity is unknown.

Isolation of CD4+ T cells took place after 10 days of culture. Previously uninfected by SARS-CoV-2, the vaccine recipients also showed negative nucleocapsid antibodies. Cells had half their medium changed to IL-2 medium on days 3 and 7. This table comes from immunoSEQ multiplex PCR, and its TCRdb copy is limited to in-frame clones, with some not included. This sample yields more than 30,000 clones, of which roughly 79% are seen a single time; 3% belongs to the top ten. The specimen was CD4+ T cells from PBMCs cultured without peptide, collected before COVID-19 vaccination. This TCR was sampled from a human donor who received a COVID-19 vaccine.

Written as DNA, the CDR3 is TGTGCCAGCAGCGGCAGACAGGGAACAGATACGCAGTATTTT. It translates to CASSGRQGTDTQYF. The rearrangement joins TRBV6-5 to TRBJ2-3; 7 bases map to TRBD1. The junction had 6 bases not matched to a gene; V was cut back by 6 bases and J by 3 bases. The CDR3 has 14 amino acids. Germline V CDR1 and CDR2: MNHEY, SVGAGI.